This record looks at one T cell receptor (beta chain) sequence and its context. This clonotype was seen more than once but under ten times. Its antigen remains unidentified. No quality values exist for individual bases; no much larger clone is one base distant. The TCR beta CDR3 regions were amplified from RNA transcripts. A first-round RT-PCR of the TCR CDR3 used the HTBI primer set with the Qiagen OneStep RT-PCR kit. Libraries were constructed in a second round of multiplex PCR, after which size selection and purification were performed. The libraries were sequenced on an Illumina HiSeq2000 using paired-end 100 bp reads. Turning to the authors' computational methods: SOAPnuke was used to process the raw data, removing reads that contained adapters or uncalled bases, had a mean Phred below 15, or lacked an exact match to the constant primer or identifier. High-quality paired reads were merged using COPE v1.2.5, and each unique nucleotide sequence was defined as a clonotype. Clonotypes were aligned to IMGT TRBV, TRBD and TRBJ reference segments using MiTCR v1.1. The analysis was restricted to V-J combinations with a frequency above 0.0001, which together covered 99% to 99.2% of the repertoires. A TCS score was defined as the ratio between F50 (clonal expansion) and ExV (chaos), using BLOSUM62-based TCRdist between CDR3 peptides within each V-J. Welch's t-statistics and random forest reduced just over 500 V-J features to 10 to 15, which were used in a naive Bayes classifier (R e1071). TCRdb trimmed the raw reads at Q25, called clones with MiXCR and kept productive beta chains. Rows matching on CDR3 protein sequence are summarized as one entry with the most common DNA and genes. The V and J calls here are based on TCRdb, not the publication. The sample has approximately 640,000 distinct CDR3 sequences on record, around 16% of them singletons. 3.5% to 4% of the sample goes to the ten largest clones.

This entry is derived from a study of T cells in Graves' hyperthyroidism and ophthalmopathy (dated by TCRdb to the late 2010s). Broadly, across the study: Peripheral blood was sampled at the time of initial diagnosis, prior to any treatment. Thyroid tissue and blood T-cell repertoires from six or seven Graves' hyperthyroidism patients were also compared in the study. Whether ophthalmopathy could be predicted prospectively was tested in an independent validation cohort made up of approximately 19 hyperthyroidism patients plus 17 patients who later progressed to ophthalmopathy. A discovery cohort of about a hundred patients, approximately 45 with Graves' ophthalmopathy and about 58 with stable Graves' hyperthyroidism, was used to find distinguishing TCR V-J signatures. The paper reports TCR Vbeta CDR3 sequencing of approximately 140 peripheral blood samples: some 44 ophthalmopathy, 75 to 80 hyperthyroidism and about 17 progressor patients. The 95 to 100 discovery patients were randomly divided into training and test sets at a 7:3 ratio. After sampling, hyperthyroidism patients received methimazole starting at 30 mg daily, and ophthalmopathy patients received high-dose intravenous methylprednisolone. Results and caveats for the whole study, not just this receptor: No statistical method was used to set the sample size in advance, and investigators knew the group allocation. In validation, the model predicted progression to ophthalmopathy a median of roughly six months before onset, with around 70% sensitivity and about 75% specificity. A model built on a 13 V-J signature distinguished ophthalmopathy from stable hyperthyroidism, reaching roughly 88% sensitivity and approximately 83% specificity in cross-validation and 80%/75% in testing. Most expanded thyroid clonotypes (frequency above 0.001) were also found in blood, which suggests that blood repertoires may mirror thyroid immune responses.

A patient counted as having stable Graves' hyperthyroidism if no progression to ophthalmopathy occurred over 18 months of follow-up. The hyperthyroidism patients were between 18 and 65 years old and newly diagnosed, with a disease duration of less than 2 months. The study excluded patients with uncontrolled infections, other autoimmune diseases, pregnancy or lactation. Diagnoses were based on clinical symptoms, serum thyroxine and TRAb, thyroid ultrasound and orbital computed tomography. PBMCs were isolated from approximately 10 ml of fresh peripheral blood by Ficoll-Paque density gradient centrifugation. Trizol reagent was used to extract total RNA, and RNA quality was then checked on an Agilent 2100 Bioanalyzer. The junction carries 11 bases between V and J, which are trimmed by 3 bases and 6 bases respectively. The germline V gene provides CDR1 MDHEN and CDR2 SYDVKM. The CDR3, cysteine through phenylalanine, is 13 amino acids long. Only the CDR3 DNA stays, 39 bases, in frame from base 1.

The rearrangement joined TRBV28 to TRBJ1-2; the D gene identity is not certain. Sequenced material: blood. This sequence was found in a young woman with Graves' hyperthyroidism. The CDR3 protein sequence reads: CASSLNMNHGYTF. The bases read TGTGCCAGCAGTTTGAACATGAACCATGGCTACACCTTC.